The TCR beta chain described here comes from a study of CD8 T cells in Susac syndrome. RNA, at roughly 0.45 to 1 ug, was reverse transcribed with random hexamers. TCRdb reprocessed the immunoSEQ multiplex PCR reads via MiXCR and lists one record per CDR3 protein. The table records about 180,000 distinct CDR3 sequences, around 96% of them present only once. This CDR3 spans 14 amino acids. Trimming removed 3 bases at V and 4 bases at J, with 15 bases between. Germline V CDR1 and CDR2: GTSNPN, SVGIG (reference sequence). Sequenced input: CD4+ T cells from PBMCs. The chain recombines TRBV30 with TRBJ2-5; unclear D gene. This TCR was sampled from a human donor with Susac syndrome. CDR3 DNA sequence: TGTGCCTGGAGCCCAACTACCCGCGGAGAGACCCAGTACTTC. Its translation is CAWSPTTRGETQYF.